The 8 T cell receptor beta chains presented below share a single source sample, sequenced in a study of T-cell reconstitution after alpha-beta-depleted transplantation in children. The TCRbeta library incorporated unique molecular identifiers. TCRdb itself ran the PCR reads through MiXCR, one entry per CDR3 protein. The data show around 800,000 distinct CDR3 sequences, with roughly 15% seen just once and around 5.3% held by the top ten. The specimen was PBMCs, mostly from graft donor cells, collected 360 days after TCRalphabeta/CD19-depleted stem cell transplant. These receptors came from a male patient aged 10 to 17 who had a stem cell transplant for acute lymphoblastic leukemia, so the T cells may come from the graft donor.

This clonotype was seen more than once but under ten times. The chain employs TRBV6-5 and TRBJ1-3; 8 positions agree with TRBD1. Looked up from germline, CDR1 is MNHEY and CDR2 is SVGAGI. The J segment lost 4 bases and the V segment lost 2 bases, leaving 4 bases of the junction unmatched. CDR3 size: 15 residues. This CDR3 is CASSYPRTGGNTIYF. CDR3 coding DNA: TGTGCCAGCAGTTACCCTAGGACAGGGGGAAACACCATATATTTT.

Concerning this clonotype itself: Compared with germline, one end of the junction differs, possibly owing to a read error. The V and J genes are TRBV28 and TRBJ2-2, with 7 bases fitting TRBD1. Germline values: CDR1 MDHEN, CDR2 SYDVKM. CDR3 size: 15 residues. The CDR3 DNA reads TGTGCCAGCAGCCTAGGGGGCTCGAAGACCGGGGAGCTGTTTTTT. Its protein is CASSLGGSKTGELFF.

This clonotype came up a few times. The chain is built from TRBV20-1 and TRBJ2-7; 9 nucleotides match TRBD1. Germline V gene data show CDR1 as DFQATT and CDR2 as SNEGSKA (reference sequence). Trimming took 6 bases from V and 6 from J; bases not matched to a gene: 9. This CDR3 is 13 amino acids long. The CDR3 region has the DNA TGCAGTGCCCTCCGGACAGGGGTAGGCGAGCAGTACTTC. Its protein is CSALRTGVGEQYF.

This chain uses TRBV5-8 with TRBJ2-2; 7 positions match TRBD1. Germline loops: CDR1 SGHTS, CDR2 YDEGEE. This CDR3 has 15 amino acids. V gave up 4 bases and J gave up 7 bases; unmatched junction bases: 10. The CDR3 loop is CASSPGQVWGGELFF. Written as DNA, the CDR3 is TGTGCCAGCAGCCCTGGACAGGTCTGGGGCGGGGAGCTGTTTTTT.

This clonotype showed up just a few times. The V and J genes are TRBV5-1 and TRBJ2-7, with D possibly being TRBD2 (7 bases). Trimming cost V 4 bases and J 6 bases, with 20 bases left between them. Germline-derived CDR1 and CDR2 are SGHRS and YFSETQ. This CDR3 has 15 residues. CDR3 sequence (DNA): TGCGCCAGCAGCCCTCACAGGGAGGGGGGTCTCGAGCAGTACTTC. The encoded protein is CASSPHREGGLEQYF. Filled out from reference TRBV5-1 and TRBJ2-7, the complete variable domain reads KAGVTQTPRYLIKTRGQQVTLSCSPISGHRSVSWYQQTPGQGLQFLFEYFSETQRNKGNFPGRFSGRQFSNSRSEMNVSTLELGDSALYLCASSPHREGGLEQYFGPGTRLTVT.

The chain has TRBV29-1 and TRBJ1-6, with a tentative D call TRBD1 (6 bases). The germline V gene has CDR1 SQVTM and CDR2 ANQGSEA. With 5 bases removed from V and 5 bases from J, the gap between germline ends came to 7 bases. The CDR3 consists of 12 residues. The CDR3 region is CSVRTDNSPLHF. The DNA of the CDR3 is TGCAGCGTTCGGACAGATAATTCACCCCTCCACTTT.

This chain uses TRBV2 with TRBJ1-3; 7 bases fit TRBD1. J gave up 0 bases and V 5 bases, and 10 bases lay outside the gene matches. The CDR3 runs to 17 residues. CDR1 is SNHLY and CDR2 is FYNNEI in the germline V gene. The CDR3 DNA sequence: TGTGCCAGCAGTTGGGCCCTGGACAGGAGCTCTGGAAACACCATATATTTT. This sequence encodes CASSWALDRSSGNTIYF.

This clonotype appeared many times. The V gene is TRBV2, the J gene TRBJ2-3, with a weak D call TRBD2 (5 bases). Trimming stripped 6 bases from V and 8 bases from J, with 15 bases between. This CDR3 comprises 13 residues. The germline V gene has CDR1 SNHLY and CDR2 FYNNEI. Written as DNA, the CDR3 is TGTGCCAGCAGCGTGGTCGGGGAGTCTACGCAGTATTTT. Translating gives CASSVVGESTQYF.